This is a list of T cell receptor beta chains from one sample in a study of early T cells in non-severe SARS-CoV-2 infection. One entry per CDR3 protein, called by TCRdb with MiXCR from the 5' RACE reads. The sample lists about 60,000 distinct CDR3 sequences; around 13% were seen once. Sequenced sample: whole blood. The receptors here all came from an adult who was a healthcare worker with PCR-confirmed SARS-CoV-2 infection or an uninfected control (not recorded which). The CDR3 runs from the conserved cysteine through the conserved F or W. The D gene is left open where the match is weak. Clone size is given for some rows only: seen once, a few or many times, or a class if the clone is expanded.

clone_size	j_call	v_call	d_call	cdr3_aa	cdr3_nt
NA	TRBJ2-7	TRBV11-2	NA	CASSLMLVSEQYF	TGTGCCAGCAGCTTGATGCTAGTCTCCGAGCAGTACTTC
many	TRBJ2-6	TRBV5-5	NA	CASSLSGEPNVLTF	TGTGCCAGCAGCCTCTCAGGGGAACCCAACGTCCTGACTTTC
few	TRBJ1-6	TRBV6-5	NA	CASSQAGERHNSPLHF	TGTGCCAGCAGCCAAGCAGGGGAAAGGCATAATTCACCCCTCCACTTT
many	TRBJ1-4	TRBV18	NA	CASSPGPWATNEKLFF	TGTGCCAGCTCACCAGGCCCCTGGGCAACTAATGAAAAACTGTTTTTT
NA	TRBJ2-3	TRBV20-1	TRBD2	CSARDQRGATDTQYF	TGCAGTGCTAGAGACCAGCGGGGGGCTACAGATACGCAGTATTTT
NA	TRBJ2-3	TRBV6-1	NA	CASSEGSYRTDTQYF	TGTGCCAGCAGTGAGGGCAGCTACCGCACAGATACGCAGTATTTT
NA	TRBJ2-7	TRBV5-1	TRBD1	CASSPGQASYEQYF	TGCGCCAGCAGCCCGGGACAGGCCTCCTACGAGCAGTACTTC
NA	TRBJ2-7	TRBV10-2	NA	CASSDAGQLFYEQYF	TGCGCCAGCAGTGACGCGGGACAGCTGTTTTACGAGCAGTACTTC
many	TRBJ1-6	TRBV14	NA	CASSQSGPLSPLHF	TGTGCCAGCAGCCAATCCGGGCCCCTTTCACCCCTCCACTTT
NA	TRBJ2-5	TRBV5-1	NA	CASSTINGETQYF	TGCGCCAGCAGCACCATAAACGGGGAGACCCAGTACTTC
many	TRBJ2-1	TRBV12-3/TRBV12-4	TRBD2	CASSVAGPGNEQFF	TGTGCCAGCTCAGTAGCGGGGCCCGGCAATGAGCAGTTCTTC
NA	TRBJ2-5	TRBV13	NA	CASSLARWGKETQYF	TGTGCCAGCAGCTTAGCTAGGTGGGGAAAAGAGACCCAGTACTTC
NA	TRBJ2-3	TRBV18	NA	CASSPPGGQGGTDTQYF	TGTGCCAGCTCACCACCGGGGGGCCAAGGGGGCACAGATACGCAGTATTTT
NA	TRBJ2-3	TRBV28	NA	CASSSVGGGTDTQYF	TGTGCCAGCAGTTCGGTCGGGGGAGGCACAGATACGCAGTATTTT
NA	TRBJ2-7	TRBV10-1	TRBD1	CASSVAGTGGDEQYF	TGCGCCAGCAGTGTTGCCGGGACAGGGGGCGACGAGCAGTACTTC
few	TRBJ1-1	TRBV7-6	TRBD1	CASSLGTVNTEAFF	TGTGCCAGCAGCTTGGGGACAGTGAACACTGAAGCTTTCTTT
few	TRBJ2-7	TRBV7-2	TRBD1	CASSLTTGGYEQYF	TGTGCCAGCAGCTTAACGACAGGGGGCTACGAGCAGTACTTC
many	TRBJ2-3	TRBV5-1	TRBD1	CASRSRDRGPDTQYF	TGCGCCAGCAGGTCACGGGACAGGGGCCCAGATACGCAGTATTTT
NA	TRBJ2-7	TRBV7-6	TRBD2	CASSPGGPYEQYF	TGTGCCAGCAGCCCGGGGGGGCCCTACGAGCAGTACTTC
once	TRBJ1-5	TRBV7-9	NA	CASSSSLGAPQHF	TGTGCCAGCAGCTCCAGCCTGGGGGCACCCCAGCATTTT
NA	TRBJ1-2	TRBV12-3/TRBV12-4	NA	CASSLQDRYGYTF	TGTGCCAGCAGTTTACAAGACCGCTATGGCTACACCTTC
many	TRBJ2-3	TRBV2	NA	CASGIWGTDTQYF	TGTGCCAGCGGAATCTGGGGCACAGATACGCAGTATTTT
many	TRBJ2-3	TRBV29-1	NA	CSVEDRGPSTDTQYF	TGCAGCGTTGAAGATAGGGGCCCTAGCACAGATACGCAGTATTTT
NA	TRBJ2-2	TRBV4-1	NA	CASSQPTRNTGELFF	TGCGCCAGCAGCCAGCCGACTAGGAACACCGGGGAGCTGTTTTTT
NA	TRBJ2-1	TRBV18	NA	CASSPVRERNNEQFF	TGTGCCAGCTCCCCCGTTCGGGAGCGGAACAATGAGCAGTTCTTC